This T cell receptor beta chain was captured in a study of Ad26.COV2.S vaccination and SARS-CoV-2 variants. The study, taken as a whole, reports: Vaccinees displayed broader spike-specific TCR repertoires than placebo recipients.

TCRdb keeps only in-frame clones here, not all; method: immunoSEQ multiplex PCR. The sample has 300,000 to 400,000 clones, approximately 81% seen once. This CDR3 is built from 15 residues. Looked up from germline, CDR1 is SEHNR and CDR2 is FQNEAQ (reference sequence). V lost 5 bases, J lost 0 bases, and 10 bases lay in between. Sample treatment: roughly 19 received Ad26.COV2.S at low or high dose, single or two shots; about five received placebo; per-sample allocation not given. Day 63 after the first vaccine or placebo injection was the time point for sampling. Immunization relied on an Ad26 vector, which expressed Wuhan-strain SARS-CoV-2 spike. Points on this clone: The antigen is undetermined.

This TCR was recovered from a person aged 18-60 years who received the Ad26.COV2.S COVID-19 vaccine or a placebo. The chain joins TRBV7-9 to TRBJ1-4, with D tentatively TRBD1 (6 bases). This specimen was peripheral blood, taken in a trial of Ad26.COV2.S vaccine versus placebo. This CDR3 is CASSPNRATNEKLFF. In nucleotides, the CDR3 is TGTGCCAGCAGCCCGAACAGGGCAACTAATGAAAAACTGTTTTTT.